The rows below give T cell receptor beta chains drawn from one sample of a study of beta chain features in type 1 diabetes. Here immunoSEQ multiplex PCR was the method, and the copy in TCRdb shows in-frame clones only, minus some. The profile shows roughly 340,000 clones, approximately 12% of them singletons. Sequences were obtained from naive CD4+ T cells from blood. Receptors were obtained from a woman younger than 30 with type 1 diabetes. Both conserved end residues are part of each CDR3. Where a row states a size, it is once, few, many or the class of an expanded clone; other rows omit it.

few,TRBV18,CASSPGTSSVDEQFF
-,TRBV18,CASSSVSYIAESSYEQYF
few,TRBV18,CASSPWEGQYNEQFF
few,TRBV7-7,CASSWDTYNEQFF
few,TRBV5-1,CASSSGQNYNEQFF
few,TRBV29-1,CSVDSDYGYTF
few,TRBV14,CASSQYQGRETQYF
few,TRBV6-6,CASCSRQRPYGYTF
-,TRBV30,CASSREGPETQYF
once,TRBV7-6,CASSLEASGRGETQYF
few,TRBV6-5,CASSRDRGYEQYF
-,TRBV5-4,CASSGQREGLSNEQFF
-,TRBV19,CASSLTGGGETQYF
few,TRBV18,CASSPGGLAGFYNEQFF
-,TRBV2,CASSETGQGARGYTF
few,TRBV6-5,CASSSSPLRGGYTF
-,TRBV6-6,CASSVTDTQYF
once,TRBV6-6,CASSYGGREQFF
-,TRBV29-1,CSVQRGRSTEAFF
-,TRBV5-1,CASSLVPGGRKSVTEAFF
-,TRBV5-6,CASSLDQGHSGYTF
few,TRBV21-1,CASSKALGRETSGRQETQYF
-,TRBV11-2,CASSKGDWARDTEAFF
-,TRBV5-5,CASSWGLALTHPATQYF
-,TRBV5-6,CASSLTSRTYNEQFF
few,TRBV30,CAWSVVAGPGNEQFF
few,TRBV18,CASSPSQAVNTQYF
-,TRBV5-1,CASSRGGDAGANEQFF
-,TRBV7-3,CASSNYSGTHHQETQYF
few,TRBV2,CASKGQGRDTGELFF
-,TRBV7-2,CASSSASGVSSYNEQFF
few,TRBV15,CATSRGVAVTGELFF
-,TRBV28,CASSPTRTGGFQETQYF
few,TRBV5-1,CASSRPGDGHYGYTF
-,TRBV30,CAWSGGGGNQPQHF
-,TRBV30,CAWGVPGHERTEAFF
once,TRBV28,CASSTTGYGYTF
-,TRBV5-1,CASSSGTSSYEQYF
-,TRBV28,CASSSDSHEQYF
-,TRBV7-3,CASSLGAKTSTDTQYF
-,TRBV11-3,CASRFGGGGSSEQFF
-,TRBV28,CASSFTGETYNEQFF
few,TRBV7-2,CASSFQTGGETQYF